Listed below are T cell receptor beta chains from one sample, sequenced in a study of CDR3 diversity in severe acne. TCRdb analysed the PCR reads with MiXCR anew, one entry per CDR3 protein. The sample has approximately 97,000 distinct CDR3 sequences; around 56% are singletons. The sequenced material came from blood. These receptors were taken from a male donor with acne. The CDR3 runs from the conserved cysteine through the conserved F or W. The D gene is left open where the match is weak. Clone sizes are given selectively: once, few, many, or a class where the clone is expanded.

clone_size: NA; j_call: TRBJ1-5; v_call: TRBV10-3; d_call: NA; cdr3_aa: CAISVSPSDQPQHF; cdr3_nt: TGTGCCATCAGTGTGTCCCCAAGCGATCAGCCCCAGCATTTT
clone_size: NA; j_call: TRBJ2-2; v_call: TRBV15; d_call: TRBD1; cdr3_aa: CATSRDRWTGELFF; cdr3_nt: TGTGCCACCAGTCGGGACAGGTGGACCGGGGAGCTGTTTTTT
clone_size: medium-sized; j_call: TRBJ1-5; v_call: TRBV20-1; d_call: TRBD1; cdr3_aa: CSARDGTVSGQPQHF; cdr3_nt: TGCAGTGCTAGAGACGGGACAGTGTCGGGTCAGCCCCAGCATTTT
clone_size: many; j_call: TRBJ2-7; v_call: TRBV11-2; d_call: TRBD2; cdr3_aa: CASSSTSGNSYEQYF; cdr3_nt: TGTGCCAGCAGCTCAACTAGCGGTAACTCCTACGAGCAGTACTTC
clone_size: many; j_call: TRBJ2-7; v_call: TRBV4-1; d_call: TRBD1; cdr3_aa: CASSQNRGLEQYF; cdr3_nt: TGCGCCAGCAGCCAGAACAGGGGGCTCGAGCAGTACTTC
clone_size: many; j_call: TRBJ2-1; v_call: TRBV7-2; d_call: NA; cdr3_aa: CASRLGPNNEQFF; cdr3_nt: TGTGCCAGCAGACTTGGACCTAACAATGAGCAGTTCTTC
clone_size: NA; j_call: TRBJ1-2; v_call: TRBV2; d_call: NA; cdr3_aa: CASSSTPYGYTF; cdr3_nt: TGTGCCAGCAGCTCGACACCTTATGGCTACACCTTC
clone_size: NA; j_call: TRBJ1-5; v_call: TRBV20-1; d_call: NA; cdr3_aa: CSASGGRWYSNQPQHF; cdr3_nt: TGCAGTGCTAGCGGTGGCAGGTGGTATAGCAATCAGCCCCAGCATTTT
clone_size: NA; j_call: TRBJ2-7; v_call: TRBV20-1; d_call: TRBD1; cdr3_aa: CSGTGDEQYF; cdr3_nt: TGCAGTGGGACAGGGGACGAGCAGTACTTC
clone_size: many; j_call: TRBJ2-1; v_call: TRBV9; d_call: NA; cdr3_aa: CASSVGLKRTSNSYNEQFF; cdr3_nt: TGTGCCAGCAGCGTAGGCCTAAAACGGACCTCTAACTCCTACAATGAGCAGTTCTTC
clone_size: many; j_call: TRBJ2-5; v_call: TRBV20-1; d_call: NA; cdr3_aa: CSARDATRGYQETQYF; cdr3_nt: TGCAGTGCTAGAGATGCCACTAGAGGTTACCAAGAGACCCAGTACTTC
clone_size: NA; j_call: TRBJ1-1; v_call: TRBV25-1; d_call: NA; cdr3_aa: CASSEPGHPVEAFF; cdr3_nt: TGTGCCAGCAGTGAACCGGGACACCCAGTTGAAGCTTTCTTT
clone_size: NA; j_call: TRBJ1-2; v_call: TRBV10-2; d_call: NA; cdr3_aa: CASSEDSRTDRTNYGYTF; cdr3_nt: TGCGCCAGCAGTGAGGATTCCAGGACAGACCGAACTAACTATGGCTACACCTTC
clone_size: NA; j_call: TRBJ1-2; v_call: TRBV25-1; d_call: NA; cdr3_aa: CASSEYEGGRYGYTF; cdr3_nt: TGTGCCAGCAGTGAATATGAAGGCGGGAGGTATGGCTACACCTTC
clone_size: NA; j_call: TRBJ2-7; v_call: TRBV12-3/TRBV12-4; d_call: NA; cdr3_aa: CASSSPGRTYEQYF; cdr3_nt: TGTGCCAGCAGTTCCCCCGGCCGGACCTACGAGCAGTACTTC
clone_size: NA; j_call: TRBJ2-7; v_call: TRBV7-6; d_call: TRBD1; cdr3_aa: CASSWGQTGEQGQYF; cdr3_nt: TGTGCCAGCAGCTGGGGACAGACCGGGGAGCAAGGGCAGTACTTC
clone_size: few; j_call: TRBJ1-1; v_call: TRBV24-1; d_call: NA; cdr3_aa: CATSDRMNTEAFF; cdr3_nt: TGTGCCACGTCGGACAGAATGAACACTGAAGCTTTCTTT